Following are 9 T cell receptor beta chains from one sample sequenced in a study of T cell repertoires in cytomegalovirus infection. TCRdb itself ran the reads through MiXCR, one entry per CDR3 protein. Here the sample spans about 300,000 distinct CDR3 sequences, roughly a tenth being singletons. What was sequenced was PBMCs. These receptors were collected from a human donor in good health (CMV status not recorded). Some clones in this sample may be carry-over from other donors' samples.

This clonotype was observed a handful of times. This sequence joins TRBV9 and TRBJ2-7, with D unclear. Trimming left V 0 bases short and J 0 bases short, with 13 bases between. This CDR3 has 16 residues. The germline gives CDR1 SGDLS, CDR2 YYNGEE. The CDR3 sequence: CASSVDPTAHSYEQYF. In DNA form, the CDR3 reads TGTGCCAGCAGCGTAGACCCGACTGCACACTCCTACGAGCAGTACTTC.

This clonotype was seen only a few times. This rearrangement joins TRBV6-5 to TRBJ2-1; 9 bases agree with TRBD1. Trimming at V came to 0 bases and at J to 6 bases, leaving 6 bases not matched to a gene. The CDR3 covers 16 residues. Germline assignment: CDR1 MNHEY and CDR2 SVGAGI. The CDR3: CASSYSGTGKVNEQFF. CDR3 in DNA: TGTGCCAGCAGTTACTCTGGGACAGGGAAGGTCAATGAGCAGTTCTTC.

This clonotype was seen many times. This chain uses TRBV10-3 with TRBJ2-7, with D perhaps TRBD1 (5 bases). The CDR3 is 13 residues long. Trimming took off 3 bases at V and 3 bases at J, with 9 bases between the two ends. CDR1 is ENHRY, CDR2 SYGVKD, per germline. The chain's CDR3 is CAISEDRHYEQYV. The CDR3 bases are TGTGCCATCAGTGAAGACAGACACTACGAGCAGTACGTC.

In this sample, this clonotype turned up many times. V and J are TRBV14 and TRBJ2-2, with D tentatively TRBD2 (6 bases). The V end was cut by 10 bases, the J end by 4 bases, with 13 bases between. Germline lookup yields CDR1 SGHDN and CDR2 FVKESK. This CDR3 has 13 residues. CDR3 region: CATRLVSTGELFF. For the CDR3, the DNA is TGTGCCACCCGACTAGTGAGCACCGGGGAGCTGTTTTTT.

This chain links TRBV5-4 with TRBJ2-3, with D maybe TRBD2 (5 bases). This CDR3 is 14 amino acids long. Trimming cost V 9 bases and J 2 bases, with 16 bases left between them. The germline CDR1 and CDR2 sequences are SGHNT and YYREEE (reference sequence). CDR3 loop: CATSPGSDTDTQYF. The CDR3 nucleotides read TGTGCCACCTCCCCGGGTAGCGACACAGATACGCAGTATTTT.

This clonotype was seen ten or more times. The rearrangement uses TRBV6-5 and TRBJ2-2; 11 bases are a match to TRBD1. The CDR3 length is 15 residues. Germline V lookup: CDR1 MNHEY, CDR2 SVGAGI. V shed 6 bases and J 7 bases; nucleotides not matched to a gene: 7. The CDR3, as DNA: TGTGCCAGCAGCTGGACAGGGGGCGAGGACGGGGAGCTGTTTTTT. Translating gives CASSWTGGEDGELFF.

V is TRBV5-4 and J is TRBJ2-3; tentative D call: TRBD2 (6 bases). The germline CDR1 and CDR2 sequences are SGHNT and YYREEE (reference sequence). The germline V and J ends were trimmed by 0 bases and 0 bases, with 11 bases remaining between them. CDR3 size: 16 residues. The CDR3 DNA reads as TGTGCCAGCAGCTTGGGAGCGGGTGATAGCACAGATACGCAGTATTTT. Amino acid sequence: CASSLGAGDSTDTQYF.

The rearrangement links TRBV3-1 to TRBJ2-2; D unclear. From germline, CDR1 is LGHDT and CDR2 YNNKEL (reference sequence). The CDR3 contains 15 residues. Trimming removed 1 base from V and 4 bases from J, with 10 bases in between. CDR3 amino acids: CASSQGGRATGELFF. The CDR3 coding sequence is TGTGCCAGCAGCCAAGGTGGAAGGGCCACCGGGGAGCTGTTTTTT.

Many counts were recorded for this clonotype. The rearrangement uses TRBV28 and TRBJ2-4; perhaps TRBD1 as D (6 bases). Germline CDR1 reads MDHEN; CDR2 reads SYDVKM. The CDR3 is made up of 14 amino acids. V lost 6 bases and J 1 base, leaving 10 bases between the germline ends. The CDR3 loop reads CASRNTGAKNIQYF. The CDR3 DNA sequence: TGTGCCAGCAGGAATACAGGGGCCAAAAACATTCAGTACTTC.